This T cell receptor beta chain was identified during a study of CXCR3-negative and CXCR3-positive naive CD8 T cells. Overall study results and limits: The study inferred TCR strength from TRB CDR3 properties and found comparable surface CD5 between naive subsets. Naive cells used TRBV-TRBJ genes in much the same way whether CXCR3-negative or CXCR3-positive; memory cells did not. More hydrophobic TRB CDR3s occurred in CXCR3-positive than in CXCR3-negative naive cells.

Worth noting for this clonotype: No antigen is known for it.

5' RACE that incorporated UMI labels was used to prepare the TRB cDNA libraries. TCRdb re-called the 5' RACE reads; every CDR3 protein appears as one record, without DNA. Here the sample table reports tens of thousands of distinct CDR3 sequences. Triplicates of 300,000 cells were sorted from each CD8+ T cell subset. The source material was naive CXCR3+ CD8+ T cells from blood. As to subset: CD45RO-CCR7+CD27+CD95- naive CD8+ T cells expressing CXCR3 (TNR3+). The TCR was taken from a human donor in good health. Some clones in this sample may be carry-over from other donors' samples.

Here the CDR3 reads CASSDNRGGSSGYTF. The J gene is TRBJ1-2, the V gene TRBV28; TCRdb indicates TRBD1, and absent DNA this call remains unverified. Germline CDR1 and CDR2: MDHEN and SYDVKM. This CDR3 has 15 residues.